This T cell receptor (beta chain) was recovered during a study of PD-L1 blockade in urothelial cancer. Across the whole study: Intravenous atezolizumab, 1,200 mg every 3 weeks, was begun by patients at some point between 2012 and 2014. The authors examined blood 3 weeks (second dose) and 6 weeks after treatment start.

The data were produced by immunoSEQ multiplex PCR, yet TCRdb's version contains in-frame clones alone and is incomplete. This table holds about 93,000 clones, around 90% found once. Time point denoted: pretreatment peripheral blood. The V end was cut by 6 bases, the J end by 8 bases, with 11 bases between. CDR1 and CDR2 from the germline V gene are DFQATT and SNEGSKA (reference sequence). The CDR3 spans 11 residues. The TCR comes from a man between 60 and 70 years old with urothelial cancer. This chain uses TRBV20-1 with TRBJ2-1; D ambiguous. Sample: PBMCs, taken around atezolizumab (anti-PD-L1) treatment. This CDR3 is CSAEVVDEQFF. CDR3 nucleotide sequence: TGCAGTGCCGAGGTAGTCGATGAGCAGTTCTTC.